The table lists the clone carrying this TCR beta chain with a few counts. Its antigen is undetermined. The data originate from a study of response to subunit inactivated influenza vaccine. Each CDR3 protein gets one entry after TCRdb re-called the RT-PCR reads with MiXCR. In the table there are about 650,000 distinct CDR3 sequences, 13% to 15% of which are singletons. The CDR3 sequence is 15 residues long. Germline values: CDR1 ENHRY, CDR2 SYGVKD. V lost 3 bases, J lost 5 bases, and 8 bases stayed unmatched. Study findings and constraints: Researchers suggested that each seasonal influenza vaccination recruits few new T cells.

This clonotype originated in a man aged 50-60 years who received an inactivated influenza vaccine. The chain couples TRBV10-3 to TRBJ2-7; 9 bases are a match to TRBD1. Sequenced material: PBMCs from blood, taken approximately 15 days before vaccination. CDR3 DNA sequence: TGTGCCATCAGTGATGTTCGGGACAGGGCACACGAGCAGTACTTC. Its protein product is CAISDVRDRAHEQYF.